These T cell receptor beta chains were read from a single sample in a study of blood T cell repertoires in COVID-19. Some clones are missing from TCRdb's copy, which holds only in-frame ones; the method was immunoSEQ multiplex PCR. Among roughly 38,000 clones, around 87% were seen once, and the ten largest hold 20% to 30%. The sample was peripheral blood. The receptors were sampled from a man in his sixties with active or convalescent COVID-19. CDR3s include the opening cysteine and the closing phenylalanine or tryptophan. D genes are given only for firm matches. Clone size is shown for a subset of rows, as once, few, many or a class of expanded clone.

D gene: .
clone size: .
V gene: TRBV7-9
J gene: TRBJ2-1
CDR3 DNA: TGTGCCAGCAGCCCCCGGAGGGACTCCTACAATGAGCAGTTCTTC
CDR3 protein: CASSPRRDSYNEQFF

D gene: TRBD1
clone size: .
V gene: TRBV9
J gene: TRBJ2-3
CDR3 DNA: TGTGCCAGCAGCGTCGGACAGGCCAGCACAGATACGCAGTATTTT
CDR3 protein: CASSVGQASTDTQYF

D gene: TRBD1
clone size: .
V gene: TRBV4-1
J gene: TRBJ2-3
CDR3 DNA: TGCGCCAGCAGCCAAGGGCTAGGGACAGCAGATACGCAGTATTTT
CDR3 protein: CASSQGLGTADTQYF

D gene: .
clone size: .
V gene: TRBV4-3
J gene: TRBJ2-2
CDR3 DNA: TGCGCCAGCAGCGAGGACAGGAACACCGGGGAGCTGTTTTTT
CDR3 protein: CASSEDRNTGELFF

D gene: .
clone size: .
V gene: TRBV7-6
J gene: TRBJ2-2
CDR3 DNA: TGTGCCAGCAGCTTAGTCGGTGGCACCGGGGAGCTGTTTTTT
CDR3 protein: CASSLVGGTGELFF

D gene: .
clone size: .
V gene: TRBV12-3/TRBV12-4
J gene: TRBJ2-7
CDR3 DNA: TGTGCCAGCAGTTTTGGCAAATACGAGCAGTACTTC
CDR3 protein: CASSFGKYEQYF

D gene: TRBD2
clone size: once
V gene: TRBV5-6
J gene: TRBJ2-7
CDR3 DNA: TGTGCCAGCAGCTTCGGGACTACTTACGGCGAGCAGTACTTC
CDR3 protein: CASSFGTTYGEQYF

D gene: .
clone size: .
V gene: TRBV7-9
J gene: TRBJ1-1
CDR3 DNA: TGTGCCAGCAGCTTATGGGGGGACACTGAAGCTTTCTTT
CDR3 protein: CASSLWGDTEAFF

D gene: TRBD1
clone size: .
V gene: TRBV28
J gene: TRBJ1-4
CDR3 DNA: TGTGCCATAAGACCGTTCCCCCAGACAGGGGCTAATGAAAAACTGTTTTTT
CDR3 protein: CAIRPFPQTGANEKLFF

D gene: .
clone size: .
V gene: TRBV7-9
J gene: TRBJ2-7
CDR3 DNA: TGTGCCAGCAGCCCGGGACTTACCTACGAGCAGTACTTC
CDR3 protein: CASSPGLTYEQYF

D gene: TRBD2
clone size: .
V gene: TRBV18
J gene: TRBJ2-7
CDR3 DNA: TGTGCCAGCTCACCACCGGCGGGAGTAGGATACGAGCAGTACTTC
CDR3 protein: CASSPPAGVGYEQYF

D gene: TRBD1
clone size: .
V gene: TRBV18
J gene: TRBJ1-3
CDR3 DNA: TGTGCCAGCTCACCACCGGACAGGGCTGGAAACACCATATATTTT
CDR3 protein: CASSPPDRAGNTIYF

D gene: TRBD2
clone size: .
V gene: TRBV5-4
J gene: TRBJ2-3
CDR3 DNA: TGTGCCAGCAGCTTGGGACTAGCGGGAGGGTCAGATACGCAGTATTTT
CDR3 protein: CASSLGLAGGSDTQYF

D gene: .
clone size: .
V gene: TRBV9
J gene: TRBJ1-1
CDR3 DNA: TGTGCCAGCAGCGTAGAGGCAGGCGATAACACTGAAGCTTTCTTT
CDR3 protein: CASSVEAGDNTEAFF

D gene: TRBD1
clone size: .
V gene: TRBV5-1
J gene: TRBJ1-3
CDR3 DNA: TGCGCCAGCAGCTTGTGGGGACAGGGAGCTGGAAACACCATATATTTT
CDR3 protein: CASSLWGQGAGNTIYF

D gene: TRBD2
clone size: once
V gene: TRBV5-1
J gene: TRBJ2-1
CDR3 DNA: TGCGCCAGCAGCTTGGGAGGCCGGGAGGGCCATGGATATGAGCAGTTCTTC
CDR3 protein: CASSLGGREGHGYEQFF

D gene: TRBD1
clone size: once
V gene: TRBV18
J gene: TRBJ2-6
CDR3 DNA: TGTGCCAGCTCACTGGACAGGGCTGGGGCCAACGTCCTGACTTTC
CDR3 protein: CASSLDRAGANVLTF

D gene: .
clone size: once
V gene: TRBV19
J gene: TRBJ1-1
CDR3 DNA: TGTGCCAGTAGTATTCGAGTGAACACTGAAGCTTTCTTT
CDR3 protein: CASSIRVNTEAFF

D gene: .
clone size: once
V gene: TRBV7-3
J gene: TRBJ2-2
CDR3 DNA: TGTGCCAGCAGTGTTAGATCGGGGGCCGGGGAGCTGTTTTTT
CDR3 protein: CASSVRSGAGELFF

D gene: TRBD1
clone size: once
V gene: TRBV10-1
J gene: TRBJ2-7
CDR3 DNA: TGCGCCAGCAGTGATTTCTTGGGACAGAACTACGAGCAGTACTTC
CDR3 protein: CASSDFLGQNYEQYF

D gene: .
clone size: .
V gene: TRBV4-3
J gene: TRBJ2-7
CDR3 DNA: TGCGCCAGCAGCCAAGTGCAGGCTGGGGAGCAGTACTTC
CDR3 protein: CASSQVQAGEQYF

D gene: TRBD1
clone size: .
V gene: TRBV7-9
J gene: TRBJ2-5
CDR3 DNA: TGTGCCAGCAGCCCCCGGGACAGGGGTCAAGAGACCCAGTACTTC
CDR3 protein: CASSPRDRGQETQYF

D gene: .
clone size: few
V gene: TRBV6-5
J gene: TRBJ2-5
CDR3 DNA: TGTGCCAGCAGCCCGGTAGGGGGTGGGGAGACCCAGTACTTC
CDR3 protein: CASSPVGGGETQYF

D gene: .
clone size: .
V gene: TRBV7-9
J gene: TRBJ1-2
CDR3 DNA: TGTGCCAGCAGCCCCACGGGGGGCAGTTATGGCTACACCTTC
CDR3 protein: CASSPTGGSYGYTF

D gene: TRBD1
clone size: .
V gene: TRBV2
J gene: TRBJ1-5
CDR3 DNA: TGTGCCAGCAAGGTGACAGGGACACCCCAGCATTTT
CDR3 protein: CASKVTGTPQHF

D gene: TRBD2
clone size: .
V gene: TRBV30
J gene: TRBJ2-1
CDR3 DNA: TGTGCCTGGAGACGAAGTATAGCGGGAGTTTCCTACAATGAGCAGTTCTTC
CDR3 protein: CAWRRSIAGVSYNEQFF

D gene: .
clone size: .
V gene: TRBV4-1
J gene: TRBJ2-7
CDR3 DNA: TGCGCCAGCAGCCAAGCGAGCGGAGGGCGTCAATACGAGCAGTACTTC
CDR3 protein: CASSQASGGRQYEQYF

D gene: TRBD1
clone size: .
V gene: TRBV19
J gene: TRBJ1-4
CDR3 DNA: TGTGCCAGTAACCCCGGGACAGGGTGGGAAAAACTGTTTTTT
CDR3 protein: CASNPGTGWEKLFF

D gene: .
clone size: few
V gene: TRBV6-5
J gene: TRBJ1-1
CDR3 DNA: TGTGCCAGCAGACAAGACAGTTTCACTGAAGCTTTCTTT
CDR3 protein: CASRQDSFTEAFF

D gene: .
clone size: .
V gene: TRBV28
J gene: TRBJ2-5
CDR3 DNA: TGTGCCAGCAGTTTGGGGGGAGTAAAGGGGGAGACCCAGTACTTC
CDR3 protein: CASSLGGVKGETQYF

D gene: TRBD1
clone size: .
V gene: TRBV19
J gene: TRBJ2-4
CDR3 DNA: TGTGCCAGTAGTCAACAGGGGACGGACATTCAGTACTTC
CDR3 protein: CASSQQGTDIQYF

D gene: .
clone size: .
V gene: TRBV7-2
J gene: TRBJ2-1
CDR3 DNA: TGTGCCAGCACCCCCGGGTGGAAGCGGTACAGTGAGCAGTTCTTC
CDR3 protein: CASTPGWKRYSEQFF

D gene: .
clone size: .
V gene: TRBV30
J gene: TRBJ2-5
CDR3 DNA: TGTGCCTGGAGTTGGGGGCAGGAGACCCAGTACTTC
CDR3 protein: CAWSWGQETQYF

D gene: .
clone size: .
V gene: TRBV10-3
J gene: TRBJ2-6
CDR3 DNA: TGTGCCATCAGTCGACTTACTGGGGCCAACGTCCTGACTTTC
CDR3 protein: CAISRLTGANVLTF

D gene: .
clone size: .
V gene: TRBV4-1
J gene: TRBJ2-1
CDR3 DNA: TGCGCCAGCAGCCAAGAAGGATTAGCCAGCGGATACTACAATGAGCAGTTCTTC
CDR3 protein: CASSQEGLASGYYNEQFF

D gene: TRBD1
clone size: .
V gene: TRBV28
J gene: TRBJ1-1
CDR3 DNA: TGTGCCAGCAGCACGCACGGGACAGTAAGGACTGAAGCTTTCTTT
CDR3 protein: CASSTHGTVRTEAFF

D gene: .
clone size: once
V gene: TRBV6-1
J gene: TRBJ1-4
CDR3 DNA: TGTGCCAGCAGTGACACGTCCGGGGCAACTAATGAAAAACTGTTTTTT
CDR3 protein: CASSDTSGATNEKLFF

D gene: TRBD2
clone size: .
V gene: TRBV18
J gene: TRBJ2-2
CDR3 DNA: TGTGCCAGCTCACCACGGCGGGGGGGCTCGAACACCGGGGAGCTGTTTTTT
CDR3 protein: CASSPRRGGSNTGELFF

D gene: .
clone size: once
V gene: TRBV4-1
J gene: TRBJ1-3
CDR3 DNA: TGCGCCAGCAGCCAAGGGTCAGGCAGATTCTCTGGAAACACCATATATTTT
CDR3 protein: CASSQGSGRFSGNTIYF

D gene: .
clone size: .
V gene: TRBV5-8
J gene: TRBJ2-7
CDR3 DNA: TGTGCCAGCAGTTCGACTTACTACGAGCAGTACTTC
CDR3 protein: CASSSTYYEQYF

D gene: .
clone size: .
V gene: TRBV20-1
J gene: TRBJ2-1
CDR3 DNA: TGCAGTGCTAGTTATAAGAGCTCCTACAATGAGCAGTTCTTC
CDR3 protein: CSASYKSSYNEQFF

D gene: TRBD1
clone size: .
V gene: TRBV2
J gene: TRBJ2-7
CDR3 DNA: TGTGCCAGCCGGGACAGCTTAGCCTACGAGCAGTACTTC
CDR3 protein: CASRDSLAYEQYF

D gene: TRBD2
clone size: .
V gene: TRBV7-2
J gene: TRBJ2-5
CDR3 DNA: TGTGCCAGCAGTCAGGGCCCGGGGGGATGGGAGACCCAGTACTTC
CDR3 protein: CASSQGPGGWETQYF

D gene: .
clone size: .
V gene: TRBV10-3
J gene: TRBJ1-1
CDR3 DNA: TGTGCCATCAGTGAGTCGGGAGGGGCTGATGAAGCTTTCTTT
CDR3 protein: CAISESGGADEAFF

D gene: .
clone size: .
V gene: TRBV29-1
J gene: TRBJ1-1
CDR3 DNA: TGCAGCGTTGTGGCACAGAGCATGAACACTGAAGCTTTCTTT
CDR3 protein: CSVVAQSMNTEAFF

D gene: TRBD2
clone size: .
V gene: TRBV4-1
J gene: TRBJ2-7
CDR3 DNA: TGCGCCAGCAGCCAACTACGACCGACCGGGGGGAGGAGCTACGAGCAGTACTTC
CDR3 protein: CASSQLRPTGGRSYEQYF

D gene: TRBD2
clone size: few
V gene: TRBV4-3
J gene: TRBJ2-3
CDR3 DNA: TGCGCCAGCAGCCAAGCTGGCGAGCTAGCGGGAGGGGCAGATACGCAGTATTTT
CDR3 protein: CASSQAGELAGGADTQYF

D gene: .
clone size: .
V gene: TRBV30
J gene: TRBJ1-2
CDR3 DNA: TGTGCCTGGAGTGTCCGGGATGAGGGCTACACCTTC
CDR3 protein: CAWSVRDEGYTF

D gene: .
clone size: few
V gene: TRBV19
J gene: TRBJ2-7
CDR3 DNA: TGTGCCAGTAGTATCCCAGGGGAAACCTACGAGCAGTACTTC
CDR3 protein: CASSIPGETYEQYF

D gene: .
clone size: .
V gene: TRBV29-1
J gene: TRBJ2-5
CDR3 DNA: TGCAGCGGCTATTCACTACAAGAGACCCAGTACTTC
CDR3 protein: CSGYSLQETQYF

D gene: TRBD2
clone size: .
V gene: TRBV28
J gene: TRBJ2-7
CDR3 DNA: TGTGCCAGCAGTTCGAGACTAGCGTCCCGGTATATATCCTACGAGCAGTACTTC
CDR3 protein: CASSSRLASRYISYEQYF

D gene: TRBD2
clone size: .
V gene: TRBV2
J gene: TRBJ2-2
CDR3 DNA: TGTGCCAGCAGGGGACTAGTGGGCACCGGGGAGCTGTTTTTT
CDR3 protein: CASRGLVGTGELFF

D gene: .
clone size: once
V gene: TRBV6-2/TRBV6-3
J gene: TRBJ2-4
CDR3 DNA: TGTGCCAGCAGTTACAATTCAATACGGGACATTCAGTACTTC
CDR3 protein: CASSYNSIRDIQYF

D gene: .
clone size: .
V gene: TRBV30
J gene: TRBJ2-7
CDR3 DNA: TGTGCCTGGAGTGTACTCAGGGTTAAGTCAGTGCAGTACTTC
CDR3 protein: CAWSVLRVKSVQYF

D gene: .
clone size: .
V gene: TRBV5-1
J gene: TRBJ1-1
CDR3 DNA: TGCGCCAGCAGTCCAATGGACATAAACACTGAAGCTTTCTTT
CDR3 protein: CASSPMDINTEAFF

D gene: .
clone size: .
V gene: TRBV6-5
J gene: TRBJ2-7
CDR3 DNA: TGTGCCAGCAGTTGGCAGCCGGGACTCTACTACGAGCAGTACTTC
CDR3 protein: CASSWQPGLYYEQYF

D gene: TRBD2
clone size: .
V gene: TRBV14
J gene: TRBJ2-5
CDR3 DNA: TGTGCCAGCAGCCAATGGGGGGGAGAGACCCAGTACTTC
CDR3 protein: CASSQWGGETQYF

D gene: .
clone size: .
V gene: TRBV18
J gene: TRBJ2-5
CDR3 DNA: TGTGCCAGCTCACCTATCGGAGAGACCCAGTACTTC
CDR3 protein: CASSPIGETQYF

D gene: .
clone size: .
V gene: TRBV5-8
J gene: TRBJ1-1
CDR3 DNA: TGTGCCAGCAGCTTGCGGGTTAACACTGAAGCTTTCTTT
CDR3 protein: CASSLRVNTEAFF